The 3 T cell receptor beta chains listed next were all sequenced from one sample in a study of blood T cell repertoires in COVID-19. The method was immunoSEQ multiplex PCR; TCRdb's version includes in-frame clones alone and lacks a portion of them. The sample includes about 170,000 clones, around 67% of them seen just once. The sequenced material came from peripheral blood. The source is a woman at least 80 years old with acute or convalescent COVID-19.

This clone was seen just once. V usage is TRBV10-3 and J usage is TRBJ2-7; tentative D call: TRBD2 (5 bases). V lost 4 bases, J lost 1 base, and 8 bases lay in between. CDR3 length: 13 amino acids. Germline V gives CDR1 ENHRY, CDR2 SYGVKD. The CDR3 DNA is TGTGCCATCAGTGCGGGATCATCCTACGAGCAGTACTTC. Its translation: CAISAGSSYEQYF.

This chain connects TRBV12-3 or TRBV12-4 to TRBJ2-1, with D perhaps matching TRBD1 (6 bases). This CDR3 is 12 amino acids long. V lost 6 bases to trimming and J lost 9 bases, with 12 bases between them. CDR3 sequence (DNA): TGTGCCAGCAGCTCCTTCAGGGGTGAGCAGTTCTTC. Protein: CASSSFRGEQFF.

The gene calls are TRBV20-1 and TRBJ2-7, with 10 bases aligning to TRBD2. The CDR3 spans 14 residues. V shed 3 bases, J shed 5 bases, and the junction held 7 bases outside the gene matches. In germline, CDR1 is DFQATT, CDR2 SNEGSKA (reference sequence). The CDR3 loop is CSASVTSGFNEQYF. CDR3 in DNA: TGCAGTGCTAGTGTGACTAGCGGGTTCAACGAGCAGTACTTC.